What follows are 8 T cell receptor beta chains derived from one specimen sequenced in a study of blood T cells in healthy people across ages. For the second PCR, which ran for about 6 to 11 cycles, a sample-barcoded 5' primer and a J-beta primer mix were used. TCRdb analysed the 5' RACE reads with MiXCR anew, one entry per CDR3 protein. Of about 830,000 distinct CDR3 sequences in the sample, 62% are singletons; the top ten hold about 27%. Sequenced: blood. The source of these receptors is a man aged 30-40 years in good health.

This clonotype was seen a few times. The rearrangement joins TRBV29-1 to TRBJ1-2; D may be TRBD1 (5 bases). V was trimmed by 0 bases and J by 8 bases, leaving 10 bases between them. CDR1 is SQVTM and CDR2 is ANQGSEA in the germline V gene. This CDR3 has 12 amino acids. CDR3 sequence: CSVEDVGEGYTF. CDR3 DNA: TGCAGCGTTGAAGATGTGGGGGAGGGCTACACCTTC. The full variable domain, in which reference TRBV29-1 and TRBJ1-2 provide the parts outside the CDR3, is SAVISQKPSRDICQRGTSLTIQCQVDSQVTMMFWYRQQPGQSLTLIATANQGSEATYESGFVIDKFPISRPNLTFSTLTVSNMSPEDSSIYLCSVEDVGEGYTFGSGTRLTVV.

The table lists this clonotype with a count of one. The chain has TRBV5-1 and TRBJ2-7; D is possibly TRBD1 or TRBD2 (6 bases each). V was pared by 5 bases and J by 4 bases, with 16 bases between. The CDR3 contains 14 residues. The germline V gene encodes CDR1 SGHRS and CDR2 YFSETQ. The CDR3 loop is CASSKYREEYEQYF. The CDR3 nucleotides are TGCGCCAGCAGTAAGTACAGGGAGGAGTACGAGCAGTACTTC. The complete variable domain, with remaining parts taken from reference TRBV5-1 and TRBJ2-7, reads KAGVTQTPRYLIKTRGQQVTLSCSPISGHRSVSWYQQTPGQGLQFLFEYFSETQRNKGNFPGRFSGRQFSNSRSEMNVSTLELGDSALYLCASSKYREEYEQYFGPGTRLTVT.

The rearrangement joins TRBV12-3 or TRBV12-4 to TRBJ1-2, with 8 bases fitting TRBD1. The V segment lost 6 bases and the J segment 8 bases; nucleotides outside the gene matches: 8. The length of the CDR3 is 13 residues. The CDR3 region is CASSHQGARGYTF. The CDR3 DNA reads TGTGCCAGCAGCCATCAGGGGGCACGGGGCTACACCTTC.

The rearrangement links TRBV29-1 to TRBJ1-1, with a possible D match to TRBD1 (6 bases). The V end was cut by 4 bases, the J end by 1 base, with 10 bases between. Germline CDR1 SQVTM, CDR2 ANQGSEA. The CDR3 is 13 amino acids. The DNA of the CDR3 is TGCAGCGTTGTATACAGGGCGAACACTGAAGCTTTCTTT. It codes for CSVVYRANTEAFF.

The sample holds a few counts of this clonotype. The chain is built from TRBV12-3 or TRBV12-4 and TRBJ2-7; 7 bases are a match to TRBD1. Unmatched junction bases numbered 7, after V lost 2 bases and J lost 0 bases. The CDR3 is made up of 16 amino acids. The CDR3 spells CASSLTAGGISYEQYF. As DNA, the CDR3 is TGTGCCAGCAGTTTAACCGCAGGGGGAATCTCCTACGAGCAGTACTTC.

The V call is TRBV6-5, the J call TRBJ1-4; maybe TRBD1 (6 bases). V was clipped by 5 bases and J by 6 bases, with 19 bases between them. The CDR3 runs 16 residues. Germline CDR1 and CDR2: MNHEY and SVGAGI. CDR3 sequence (DNA): TGTGCCAGCAGTAAGACAGGTTACCTCAGGCATGAAAAACTGTTTTTT. It specifies CASSKTGYLRHEKLFF.

The CDR3 DNA reads TGTGCCAGCAGCGAGGGACTGTCTAATGAAAAACTGTTTTTT. Translated: CASSEGLSNEKLFF. This chain joins TRBV2 and TRBJ1-4, with D perhaps TRBD1 (5 bases). V was clipped by 6 bases and J by 3 bases, with 11 bases between them. The CDR3 has 14 residues. CDR1 and CDR2 from the germline V gene are SNHLY and FYNNEI.

The chain recombines TRBV2 with TRBJ1-5; D is possibly TRBD1 (5 bases). The V end lost 6 bases, the J end lost 1 base, and 13 bases lay between the germline ends. The CDR3 is 15 amino acids. CDR1 is SNHLY and CDR2 is FYNNEI in the germline V gene. In DNA form, the CDR3 reads TGTGCCAGCAGACGGGACGGATTAAGCAATCAGCCCCAGCATTTT. Encoded protein: CASRRDGLSNQPQHF.